Listed below are T cell receptor beta chains from one sample, sequenced in a study of blood T cell repertoires in COVID-19. Repertoires were generated with immunoSEQ multiplex PCR, while TCRdb's copy carries only in-frame clones and drops some. The repertoire holds about 70,000 clones, with approximately 86% as singletons. Material: peripheral blood. These receptors all come from a man aged 35-49 years with COVID-19, enrolled during active disease. Both conserved end residues are trimmed from each CDR3. For some rows the clone size is stated as once, few or many, or as a class when expanded; others skip it.

V	size	J	CDR3
TRBV11-3	.	TRBJ2-3	ASSFAGTTTDTQY
TRBV30	.	TRBJ1-2	ALGGAAGYT
TRBV6-1	once	TRBJ1-2	ASSERGYGYT
TRBV14	.	TRBJ1-1	ASSQNSLNTEAF
TRBV13	.	TRBJ2-7	ASSPPGNYPYEQY
TRBV10-2	.	TRBJ2-7	ASKDGASGAYEQY
TRBV11-2	.	TRBJ2-7	ASSLGGAAGAEEQY
TRBV11-2	.	TRBJ1-5	ASSDSINQPQH
TRBV6-1	.	TRBJ2-7	ASRPEDWSYEQY
TRBV6-1	.	TRBJ1-2	ASSELARGVYGYT
TRBV5-1	.	TRBJ2-1	ASSLGLAGSSSYNEQF
TRBV4-2	.	TRBJ2-3	ASSQDLAGYTDTQY
TRBV5-1	.	TRBJ1-2	ASSPTLPSRIVYGYT
TRBV4-2	.	TRBJ2-5	ASSQDISRGLDQETQY
TRBV28	.	TRBJ2-1	AIDQGASYNEQF
TRBV4-2	.	TRBJ1-4	ASSQGPTGNEKLF
TRBV6-5	.	TRBJ2-1	ASSSTGNEQF
TRBV6-5	.	TRBJ2-5	ASSYSSGGDETQY
TRBV5-1	.	TRBJ2-5	ASSLQPSGAQETQY
TRBV6-6	.	TRBJ2-5	ASRRQGSETQY
TRBV2	.	TRBJ2-4	ASSASMASSIQY
TRBV19	.	TRBJ2-3	ASRSALAGAHTQY
TRBV28	.	TRBJ1-2	ASRPEGVYGYT
TRBV9	.	TRBJ2-4	ASSPTGRAGALGQNIQY
TRBV2	.	TRBJ1-4	ASSSDTGEPEKLF
TRBV7-8	.	TRBJ2-5	ASSLGGGGALETQY
TRBV6-5	.	TRBJ2-2	ASSAGQTGELF
TRBV3-1/TRBV3-2	.	TRBJ2-5	ASSRGLAGGQETQY
TRBV5-1	.	TRBJ1-1	ASSRGTGGTEAF
TRBV6-4	once	TRBJ2-5	ASSDSGGGGVQETQY
TRBV2	.	TRBJ2-1	ASSELGASQF
TRBV15	.	TRBJ2-1	ATSRDLGAGSNEQF
TRBV7-9	.	TRBJ2-3	ASSPTLGQLTDTQY
TRBV3-1/TRBV3-2	.	TRBJ2-1	ASSQGMGTGTAYNEQF
TRBV5-1	.	TRBJ2-2	ASSLANTGELF
TRBV30	.	TRBJ2-6	AWFRDRGRSGANVLT
TRBV18	.	TRBJ1-2	ASSPFARSRDRGDGYT
TRBV5-1	.	TRBJ1-6	AMRSLGRGKGPLH
TRBV12-2	few	TRBJ1-5	ASLSTGLSNQPQH
TRBV28	.	TRBJ1-2	ASTDGGGAGYGYT
TRBV5-1	.	TRBJ2-3	ASSLVGSGDTDTQY
TRBV19	.	TRBJ2-7	ASTEGAGTEIYEQY
TRBV5-6	.	TRBJ2-5	ASSSNRGETQY
TRBV5-1	.	TRBJ1-6	ASSSLATENSSPLH
TRBV29-1	.	TRBJ2-1	SVEVVSPNEQF
TRBV5-1	.	TRBJ2-3	ASSRRLAGGTDTQY
TRBV2	.	TRBJ2-3	ASSWTSGVRADTQY
TRBV11-3	.	TRBJ1-4	ASSFIATNEKLF
TRBV4-1	.	TRBJ2-7	ASSHTGGYEQY